This TCR beta chain was sequenced in a study of T-cell memory formation after mild COVID-19. Whole-study context: TCR clusters largely stayed donor specific. Study conclusions and caveats: That cross-reactive memory joined was suggested by some responding clones appearing in pre-infection memory. SARS-CoV-2 specificity was not confirmed for second-wave clones peaking on day 37.

Using constant-segment primers, 5'RACE produced TCR alpha and TCR beta cDNA libraries carrying sample barcodes and UMIs. One entry per CDR3 protein results from TCRdb running MiXCR on the 5' RACE reads. The repertoire holds around 320,000 distinct CDR3 sequences, with approximately 14% as singletons. This clonotype has a handful of counts. The antigen is unknown. CDR3 length: 14 residues. Per the germline V gene, CDR1 is MGHRA and CDR2 is YSYEKL. Trimming took off 0 bases at V and 5 bases at J, with 8 bases between the two ends. Input material: PBMCs or a T cell subset sorted from them (not recorded which). V is TRBV4-1 and J is TRBJ2-1; D not resolved. This receptor was obtained from a man between 18 and 35 years old who had mild COVID-19 (a few samples of this study predate the infection). Cell type and time point are not known. The CDR3 reads CASSQESWNNEQFF. The CDR3 DNA reads as TGCGCCAGCAGCCAAGAGAGCTGGAACAATGAGCAGTTCTTC.